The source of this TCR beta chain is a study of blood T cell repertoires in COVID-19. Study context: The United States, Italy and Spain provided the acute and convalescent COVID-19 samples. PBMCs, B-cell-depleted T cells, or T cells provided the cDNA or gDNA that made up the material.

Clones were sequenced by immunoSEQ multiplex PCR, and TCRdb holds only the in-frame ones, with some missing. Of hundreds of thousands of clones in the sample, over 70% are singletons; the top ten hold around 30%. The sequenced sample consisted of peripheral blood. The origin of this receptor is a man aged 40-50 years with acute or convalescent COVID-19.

CDR3 region: CASSLGQYQPQHF. For the CDR3, the DNA is TGTGCCAGCAGCTTGGGACAATACCAGCCCCAGCATTTT. The gene calls are TRBV7-9 and TRBJ1-5; D perhaps matches TRBD1 (6 bases). CDR1 and CDR2 (germline): SEHNR, FQNEAQ (reference sequence). V lost 3 bases, J lost 7 bases, and 10 bases lay in between. This CDR3 comprises 13 residues.